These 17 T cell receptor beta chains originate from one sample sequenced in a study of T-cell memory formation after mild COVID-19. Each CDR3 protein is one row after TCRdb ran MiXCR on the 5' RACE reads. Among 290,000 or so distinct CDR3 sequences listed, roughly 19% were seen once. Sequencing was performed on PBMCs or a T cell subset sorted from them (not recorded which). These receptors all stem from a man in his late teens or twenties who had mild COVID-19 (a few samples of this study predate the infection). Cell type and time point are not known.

The CDR3 reads CASSQGLGFSYEQYF. CDR3 bases: TGTGCCAGCAGTCAAGGACTAGGGTTCTCCTACGAGCAGTACTTC. The V call is TRBV6-5, the J call TRBJ2-7; 7 bases match TRBD2. The CDR3 is 15 amino acids. The V gene end was trimmed by 5 bases and the J gene end by 0 bases; junction bases not matched to a gene: 7. The V gene's germline CDR1 is MNHEY and CDR2 SVGAGI.

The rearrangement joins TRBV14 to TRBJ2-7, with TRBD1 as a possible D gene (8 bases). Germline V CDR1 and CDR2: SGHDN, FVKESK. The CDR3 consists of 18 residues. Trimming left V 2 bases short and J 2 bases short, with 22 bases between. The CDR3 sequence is CASSQIPRGTGRTYEQYV. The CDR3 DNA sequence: TGTGCCAGCAGCCAAATTCCGCGGGGGACAGGTCGAACCTACGAGCAGTACGTC.

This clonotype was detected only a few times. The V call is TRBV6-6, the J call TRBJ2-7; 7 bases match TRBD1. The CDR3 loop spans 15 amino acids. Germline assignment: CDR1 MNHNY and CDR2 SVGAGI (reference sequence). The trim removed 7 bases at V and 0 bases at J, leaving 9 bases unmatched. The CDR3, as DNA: TGTGCCAGCATCTTGACTGGGGACAGCTCCTACGAGCAGTACTTC. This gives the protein CASILTGDSSYEQYF.

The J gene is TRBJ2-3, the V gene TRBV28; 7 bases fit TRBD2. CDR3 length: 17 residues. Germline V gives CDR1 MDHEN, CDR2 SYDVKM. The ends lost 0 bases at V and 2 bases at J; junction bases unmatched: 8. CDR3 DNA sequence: TGTGCCAGCAGTTTATGGAGGCCTAGCGGAGACACAGATACGCAGTATTTT. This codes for CASSLWRPSGDTDTQYF.

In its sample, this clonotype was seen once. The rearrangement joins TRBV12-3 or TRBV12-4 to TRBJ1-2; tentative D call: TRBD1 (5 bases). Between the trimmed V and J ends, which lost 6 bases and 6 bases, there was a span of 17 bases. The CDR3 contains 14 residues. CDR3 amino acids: CASRPASPGDGYTF. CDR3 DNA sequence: TGTGCCAGCAGACCGGCCTCCCCGGGGGATGGCTACACCTTC.

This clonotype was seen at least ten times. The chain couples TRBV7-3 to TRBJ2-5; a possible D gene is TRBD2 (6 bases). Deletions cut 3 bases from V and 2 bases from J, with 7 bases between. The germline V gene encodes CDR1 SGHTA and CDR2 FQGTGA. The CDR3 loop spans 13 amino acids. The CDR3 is CASSLDYQETQYF. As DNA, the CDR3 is TGTGCCAGCAGCTTGGACTATCAAGAGACCCAGTACTTC.

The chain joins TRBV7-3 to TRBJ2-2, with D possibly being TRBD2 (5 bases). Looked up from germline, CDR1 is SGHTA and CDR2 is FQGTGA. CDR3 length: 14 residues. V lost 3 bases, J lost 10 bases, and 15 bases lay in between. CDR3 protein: CASSFEGHPEELFF. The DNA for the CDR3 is TGTGCCAGCAGCTTTGAGGGCCATCCCGAGGAGCTGTTTTTT.

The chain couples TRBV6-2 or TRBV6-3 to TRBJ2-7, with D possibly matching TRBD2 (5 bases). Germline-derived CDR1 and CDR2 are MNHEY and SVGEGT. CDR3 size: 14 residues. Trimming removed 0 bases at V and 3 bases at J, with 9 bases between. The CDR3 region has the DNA TGTGCCAGCAGTTACTCAGAGGGCCACTACGAGCAGTACGTC. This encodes CASSYSEGHYEQYV.

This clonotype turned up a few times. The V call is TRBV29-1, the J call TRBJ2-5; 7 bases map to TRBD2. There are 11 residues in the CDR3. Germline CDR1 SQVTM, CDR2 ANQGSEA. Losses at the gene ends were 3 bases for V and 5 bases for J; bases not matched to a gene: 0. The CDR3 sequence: CSVDGRETQYF. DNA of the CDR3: TGCAGCGTTGACGGGAGGGAGACCCAGTACTTC.

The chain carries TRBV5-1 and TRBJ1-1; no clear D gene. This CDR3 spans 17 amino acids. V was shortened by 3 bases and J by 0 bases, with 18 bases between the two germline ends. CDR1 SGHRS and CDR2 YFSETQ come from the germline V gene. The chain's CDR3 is CASSSPRTNSMNTEAFF. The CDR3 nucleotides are TGCGCCAGCAGCTCCCCCCGGACGAATTCCATGAACACTGAAGCTTTCTTT.

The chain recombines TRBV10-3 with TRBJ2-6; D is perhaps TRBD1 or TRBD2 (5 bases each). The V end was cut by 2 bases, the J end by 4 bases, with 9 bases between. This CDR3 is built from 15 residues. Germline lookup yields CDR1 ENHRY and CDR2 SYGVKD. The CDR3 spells CAISEGTSGANVLTF. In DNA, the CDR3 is TGTGCCATCAGTGAGGGGACGTCCGGGGCCAACGTCCTGACTTTC.

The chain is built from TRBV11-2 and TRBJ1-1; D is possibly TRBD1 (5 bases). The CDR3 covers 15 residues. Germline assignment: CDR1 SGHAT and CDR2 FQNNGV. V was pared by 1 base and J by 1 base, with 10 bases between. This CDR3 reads CASSLGVRANTEAFF. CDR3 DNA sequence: TGTGCCAGCAGCTTAGGAGTCAGGGCGAACACTGAAGCTTTCTTT.

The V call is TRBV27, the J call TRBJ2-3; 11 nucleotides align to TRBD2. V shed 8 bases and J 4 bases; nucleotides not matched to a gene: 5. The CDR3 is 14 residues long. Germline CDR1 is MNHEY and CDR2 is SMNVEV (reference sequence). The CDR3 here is CASRSGGASDTQYF. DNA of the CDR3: TGTGCCAGCCGTAGCGGGGGGGCTTCAGATACGCAGTATTTT.

As DNA, the CDR3 is TGTGCCAGCAGCTTAGAGGGGGTTAGCTATGGCTACACCTTC. This sequence encodes CASSLEGVSYGYTF. J is TRBJ1-2 and V is TRBV7-9; D might be TRBD1 (6 bases). The CDR3 contains 14 residues. Trimming took 1 base from V and 4 from J, leaving 10 bases between them. CDR1 is SEHNR, CDR2 FQNEAQ, per germline (reference sequence).

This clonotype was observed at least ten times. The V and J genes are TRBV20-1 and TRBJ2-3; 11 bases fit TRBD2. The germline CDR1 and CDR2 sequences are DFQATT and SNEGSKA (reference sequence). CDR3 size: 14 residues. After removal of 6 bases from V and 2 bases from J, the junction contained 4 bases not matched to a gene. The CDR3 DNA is TGCAGTGCCAAACTAGCGGGGGACACAGATACGCAGTATTTT. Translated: CSAKLAGDTDTQYF.

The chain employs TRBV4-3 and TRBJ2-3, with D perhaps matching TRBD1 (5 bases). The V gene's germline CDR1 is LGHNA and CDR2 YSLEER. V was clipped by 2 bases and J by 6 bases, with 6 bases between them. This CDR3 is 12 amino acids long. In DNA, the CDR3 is TGCGCCAGCAGCCAAAAGGGGGATACGCAGTATTTT. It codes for CASSQKGDTQYF.

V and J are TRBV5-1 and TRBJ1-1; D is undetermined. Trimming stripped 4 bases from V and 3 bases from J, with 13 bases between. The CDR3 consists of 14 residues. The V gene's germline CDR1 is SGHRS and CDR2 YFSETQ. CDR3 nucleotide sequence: TGCGCCAGCAGCCCCGGTCCCGGCGACACTGAAGCTTTCTTT. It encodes CASSPGPGDTEAFF.